Each of the 16 T cell receptor beta chains below was sequenced from the same sample in a study of T cell responses to AZD1222 COVID-19 vaccine. Assay: immunoSEQ multiplex PCR; the TCRdb copy retains only in-frame clones and omits some. This table holds 95,000 to 150,000 clones, around 91% found once. This specimen consisted of peripheral blood, obtained on day 0 of AZD1222 vaccination. These receptors all stem from an adult in good health.

CDR3 DNA sequence: TGTGCCAGCAGCCGGGACGGAAGCAATCAGCCCCAGCATTTT. It yields the protein CASSRDGSNQPQHF. The chain recombines TRBV5-5 with TRBJ1-5, with a weak D call TRBD1 (5 bases). Trimming left V 4 bases short and J 1 base short, with 9 bases between. The CDR3 loop spans 14 amino acids. Per germline, CDR1 SGHKS and CDR2 YYEKEE (reference sequence).

A note on this clone: This CDR3 is also generated by other DNA sequences in the sample. The chain joins TRBV28 to TRBJ2-6; D unresolved. Germline CDR1 MDHEN, CDR2 SYDVKM. This CDR3 spans 14 amino acids. V was shortened by 4 bases and J by 4 bases, with 8 bases between the two germline ends. As DNA, the CDR3 is TGTGCCAGCAGTTCTCTTTGGGGGGCCAACGTCCTGACTTTC. Translation gives CASSSLWGANVLTF.

This chain uses TRBV6-5 with TRBJ1-6; no firm D call. V was pared by 3 bases and J by 5 bases, with 14 bases between. This CDR3 has 16 residues. Germline V gene lookup returns CDR1 MNHEY and CDR2 SVGAGI. CDR3 loop: CASSYGLVAHNSPLHF. The CDR3 coding sequence is TGTGCCAGCAGTTATGGTTTGGTAGCCCATAATTCACCCCTCCACTTT.

The chain recombines TRBV5-6 with TRBJ1-5; 8 bases match TRBD1. The CDR3 is made up of 15 amino acids. Germline V gene sequence: CDR1 SGHDT, CDR2 YYEEEE. The junction had 8 bases not matched to a gene; V was cut back by 0 bases and J by 9 bases. This CDR3 reads CASSLEMDRERPQHF. CDR3 DNA sequence: TGTGCCAGCAGCTTGGAGATGGACAGGGAACGGCCCCAGCATTTT. Supplemented by reference TRBV5-6 and TRBJ1-5, the full variable domain reads DAGVTQSPTHLIKTRGQQVTLRCSPKSGHDTVSWYQQALGQGPQFIFQYYEEEERQRGNFPDRFSGHQFPNYSSELNVNALLLGDSALYLCASSLEMDRERPQHFGDGTRLSIL.

V and J are TRBV7-2 and TRBJ1-1, with D unresolved. The V end lost 0 bases, the J end lost 1 base, and 3 bases lay between the germline ends. The CDR3 sequence is 13 residues long. Germline V CDR1 and CDR2: SGHTA, FQGNSA. Here the CDR3 DNA reads TGTGCCAGCAGCTTAGCCGAGAACACTGAAGCTTTCTTT. Its protein is CASSLAENTEAFF.

The chain has TRBV4-3 and TRBJ1-5; D is uncertain. Germline lookup yields CDR1 LGHNA and CDR2 YSLEER. The CDR3 totals 13 residues. V was shortened by 0 bases and J by 5 bases, with 5 bases between the two germline ends. Written as DNA, the CDR3 is TGCGCCAGCAGCCAAGAAGAACATCAGCCCCAGCATTTT. It encodes CASSQEEHQPQHF.

This chain links TRBV6-5 with TRBJ2-3; 11 nucleotides match TRBD2. J gave up 3 bases and V 7 bases, and 6 bases lay outside the gene matches. The CDR3 is 15 residues long. The V gene's germline CDR1 is MNHEY and CDR2 SVGAGI. The CDR3, as DNA: TGTGCCAGCACCCCCATAGCGGGAGGGACAGATACGCAGTATTTT. It is translated as CASTPIAGGTDTQYF.

The chain links TRBV5-1 to TRBJ2-5; D remains unclear. Per the germline V gene, CDR1 is SGHRS and CDR2 is YFSETQ. V was cut by 1 base and J by 1 base, with 8 bases left in between. CDR3 length equals 14 residues. The CDR3 loop is CASSLYGFQETQYF. As DNA, the CDR3 is TGCGCCAGCAGCTTGTACGGCTTCCAAGAGACCCAGTACTTC. Full variable domain (remainder filled in from reference TRBV5-1 and TRBJ2-5): KAGVTQTPRYLIKTRGQQVTLSCSPISGHRSVSWYQQTPGQGLQFLFEYFSETQRNKGNFPGRFSGRQFSNSRSEMNVSTLELGDSALYLCASSLYGFQETQYFGPGTRLLVL.

The chain has TRBV5-4 and TRBJ2-1, with D possibly TRBD2 on 5 matching bases. This CDR3 region has 15 residues. The V and J ends lost 4 bases and 0 bases respectively, with 11 bases between them. CDR1 SGHNT and CDR2 YYREEE come from the germline V gene (reference sequence). CDR3 DNA sequence: TGTGCCAGCAGCAACTCGGGGAGCTCCTACAATGAGCAGTTCTTC. Protein product: CASSNSGSSYNEQFF.

The rearrangement links TRBV28 to TRBJ1-4; 7 positions match TRBD1. The CDR3 is 14 amino acids. The germline V gene has CDR1 MDHEN and CDR2 SYDVKM. The V and J ends lost 7 bases and 7 bases, in that order; junction bases with no gene match: 9. In DNA, the CDR3 is TGTGCCAGCACCTCCCGGGACAGCAGTGAAAAACTGTTTTTT. It yields the protein CASTSRDSSEKLFF.

The rearrangement joins TRBV14 to TRBJ2-1; 13 positions match TRBD2. The CDR3 totals 17 residues. Per germline, CDR1 SGHDN and CDR2 FVKESK. V was pared by 1 base and J by 6 bases, with 6 bases of the junction left unmatched. The CDR3 DNA sequence: TGTGCCAGCAGCCAAGGGCGGGGACTAGCGGGATTCAATGAGCAGTTCTTC. Translated: CASSQGRGLAGFNEQFF.

The chain couples TRBV4-3 to TRBJ1-4; TRBD1 might be the D (5 bases). The CDR3 has 16 residues. CDR1 LGHNA and CDR2 YSLEER come from the germline V gene. V gave up 0 bases and J gave up 10 bases, with 18 bases separating them. The CDR3 region has the DNA TGCGCCAGCAGCCAAGAATTGGGACCCAAGCTCGGAAAACTGTTTTTT. It codes for CASSQELGPKLGKLFF.

The chain has TRBV5-6 and TRBJ2-7; tentatively, D is TRBD2 (6 bases). The CDR3 spans 11 residues. Deletions cut 4 bases from V and 6 bases from J, with 8 bases between. Germline-derived CDR1 and CDR2 are SGHDT and YYEEEE. The CDR3 coding sequence is TGTGCCAGCAGCGGAGGGGCCGAGCAGTACTTC. Its translation: CASSGGAEQYF.

The chain recombines TRBV6-1 with TRBJ2-7, with D possibly matching TRBD1 (6 bases). V shed 3 bases and J shed 4 bases, with 10 bases lying between them. This CDR3 is 13 amino acids long. Germline V gives CDR1 MNHNS, CDR2 SASEGT. The CDR3 DNA reads TGTGCCAGCAGTGACAGGGGTGGATACGAGCAGTACTTC. Residues: CASSDRGGYEQYF.

The chain couples TRBV29-1 to TRBJ1-2; perhaps TRBD1 as D (5 bases). V lost 4 bases to trimming and J lost 5 bases, with 8 bases between them. Germline V gene lookup returns CDR1 SQVTM and CDR2 ANQGSEA. This CDR3 has 11 residues. CDR3 nucleotide sequence: TGCAGCGTTGCCAGGGATTATGGCTACACCTTC. This gives the protein CSVARDYGYTF.

The chain employs TRBV30 and TRBJ1-1, with D possibly matching TRBD1 (6 bases). Trimming cost V 1 base and J 6 bases, with 18 bases left between them. Germline assignment: CDR1 GTSNPN and CDR2 SVGIG (reference sequence). The CDR3 is 15 amino acids. The CDR3 DNA follows: TGTGCCTGGAGTGGGGACACAGGGAAAGGGCCTGAAGCTTTCTTT. Amino acid sequence: CAWSGDTGKGPEAFF.